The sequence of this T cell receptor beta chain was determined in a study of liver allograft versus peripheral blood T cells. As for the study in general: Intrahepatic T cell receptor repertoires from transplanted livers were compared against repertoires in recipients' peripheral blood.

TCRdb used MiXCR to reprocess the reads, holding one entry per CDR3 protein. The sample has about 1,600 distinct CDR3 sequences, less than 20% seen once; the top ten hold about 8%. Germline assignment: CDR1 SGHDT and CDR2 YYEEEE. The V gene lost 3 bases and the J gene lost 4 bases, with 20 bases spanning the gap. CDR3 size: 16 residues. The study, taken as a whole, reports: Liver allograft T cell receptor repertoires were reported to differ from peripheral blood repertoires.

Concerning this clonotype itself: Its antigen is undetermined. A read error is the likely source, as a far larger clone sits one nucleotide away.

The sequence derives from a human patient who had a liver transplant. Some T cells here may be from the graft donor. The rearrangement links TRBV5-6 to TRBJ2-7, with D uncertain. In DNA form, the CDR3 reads TGTGCCAGCAGCTCCCGGTTAGAGGATAAAAATTACGAGCAGTACTTC. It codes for CASSSRLEDKNYEQYF.